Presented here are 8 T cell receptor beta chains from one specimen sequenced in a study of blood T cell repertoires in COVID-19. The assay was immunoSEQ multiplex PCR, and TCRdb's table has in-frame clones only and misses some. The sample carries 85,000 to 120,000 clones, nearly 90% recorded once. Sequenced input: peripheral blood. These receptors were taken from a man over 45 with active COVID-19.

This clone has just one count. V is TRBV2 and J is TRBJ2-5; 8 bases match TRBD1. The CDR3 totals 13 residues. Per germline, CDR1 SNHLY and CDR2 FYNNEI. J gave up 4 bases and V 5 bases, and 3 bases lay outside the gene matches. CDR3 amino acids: CASSRDRGETQYF. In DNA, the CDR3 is TGTGCCAGCAGTAGAGACAGGGGAGAGACCCAGTACTTC.

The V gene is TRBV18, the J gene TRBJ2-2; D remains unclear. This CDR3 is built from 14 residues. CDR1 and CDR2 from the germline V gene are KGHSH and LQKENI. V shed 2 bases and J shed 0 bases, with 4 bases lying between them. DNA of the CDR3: TGTGCCAGCTCACCAGCGGCGAACACCGGGGAGCTGTTTTTT. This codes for CASSPAANTGELFF.

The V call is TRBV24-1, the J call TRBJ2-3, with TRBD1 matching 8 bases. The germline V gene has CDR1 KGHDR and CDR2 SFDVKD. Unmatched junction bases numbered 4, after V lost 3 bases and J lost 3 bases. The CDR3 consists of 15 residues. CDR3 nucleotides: TGTGCCACCAGTGATACCAGGGGGCGTACAGATACGCAGTATTTT. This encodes CATSDTRGRTDTQYF.

The CDR3 is CASRGRGESQPQHF. CDR3 bases: TGTGCCAGCCGAGGCCGGGGGGAGAGTCAGCCCCAGCATTTT. This chain uses TRBV6-6 with TRBJ1-5, with a weak D call TRBD1 (5 bases). Trimming pared 8 bases from V and 6 bases from J, leaving 17 bases between. Germline-derived CDR1 and CDR2 are MNHNY and SVGAGI (reference sequence). The CDR3 consists of 14 residues.

Written as DNA, the CDR3 is TGTGCCAGCCCGAGACAGGGTACAACCGGGGAGCTGTTTTTT. Protein: CASPRQGTTGELFF. This chain joins TRBV18 and TRBJ2-2; TRBD1 agrees at 7 bases. From germline, CDR1 is KGHSH and CDR2 LQKENI. Trimming removed 8 bases from V and 5 bases from J; junction bases left unmatched: 8. The CDR3 covers 14 residues.

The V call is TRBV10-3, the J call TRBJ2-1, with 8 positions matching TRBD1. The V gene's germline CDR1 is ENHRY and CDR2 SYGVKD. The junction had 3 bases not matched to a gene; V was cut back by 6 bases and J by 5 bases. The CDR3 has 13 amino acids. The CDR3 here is CAIRKDRDNEQFF. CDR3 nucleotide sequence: TGTGCCATCAGGAAGGACAGGGACAATGAGCAGTTCTTC.

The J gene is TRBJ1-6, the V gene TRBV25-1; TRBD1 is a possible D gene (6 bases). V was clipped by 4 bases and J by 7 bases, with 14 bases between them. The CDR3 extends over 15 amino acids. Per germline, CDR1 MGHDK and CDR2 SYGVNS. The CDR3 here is CASSVPGQPNSPLHF. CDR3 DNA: TGTGCCAGCAGTGTTCCTGGACAGCCGAATTCACCCCTCCACTTT.

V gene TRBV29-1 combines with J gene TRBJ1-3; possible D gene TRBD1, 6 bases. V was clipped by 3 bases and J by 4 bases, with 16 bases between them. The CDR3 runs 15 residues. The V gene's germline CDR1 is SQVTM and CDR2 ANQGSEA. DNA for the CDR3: TGCAGCGTTGAGGGCTGGACAGCTTCAGGAAACACCATATATTTT. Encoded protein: CSVEGWTASGNTIYF.